This entry concerns a single T cell receptor beta chain. Its antigen is currently unknown. Vbeta (60) and Jbeta (13) primers were used in the PCR. Measured with immunoSEQ multiplex PCR; TCRdb has only the in-frame clones, and not every one. This repertoire includes approximately 150,000 clones. The data were obtained in a study of cytomegalovirus exposure and HLA in healthy donors. Study-level background: Earlier, 95 million to 130 million unique TCR beta sequences were recovered from 170 million or so T cells by an analysis. Caucasian-associated ancestry cluster membership applied to 75% to 85% of about 370 genotyped donors. The study, taken as a whole, reports: Later on, an analysis found that several of the most significant clusters appeared to be linked to common viral pathogens, which included parvovirus B19. Among the CMV-associated chains, a few were confirmed in vitro as specific for CMV antigens.

The sequenced material came from PBMCs. This clonotype was obtained from a woman aged 40 to 55 in good health and CMV-seronegative.

CDR3 nucleotides: TGTGCCAGCAGCTTCGACAGGGTAGGCTCACCCCTCCACTTT. It yields the protein CASSFDRVGSPLHF. V usage is TRBV7-2 and J usage is TRBJ1-6, with TRBD1 matching over 7 bases. CDR1 and CDR2 (germline): SGHTA, FQGNSA. The CDR3 has 14 residues. V shed 3 bases and J 10 bases; nucleotides not matched to a gene: 6.